This TCR beta chain was sequenced in a study of blood T cell repertoires in COVID-19. Profiled with immunoSEQ multiplex PCR; TCRdb holds only in-frame clones, not every one. The sample shows more than 110,000 clones, approximately 90% of them seen only once. The CDR3 has 13 residues. Germline V gene lookup returns CDR1 SQVTM and CDR2 ANQGSEA. V lost 7 bases to trimming and J lost 9 bases; unmatched junction nucleotides: 10. The source is a man aged 55 to 70 with active or convalescent COVID-19. The sample comprised peripheral blood. This rearrangement joins TRBV29-1 to TRBJ2-2; 8 bases agree with TRBD1. The CDR3 DNA reads TGCAGCGCAAATGGACAGGGTGGGAGGGAGCTGTTTTTT. Translating it yields CSANGQGGRELFF.